This TCR beta chain appears in the sequencing data of a study of response to subunit inactivated influenza vaccine. The CDR3 is 13 amino acids. The germline V gene encodes CDR1 MNHEY and CDR2 SVGAGI. Trimming took off 4 bases at V and 1 base at J, with 8 bases between the two ends. Overall study findings and caveats: There was a suggestion from the authors that each seasonal influenza vaccination recruits few new T cells.

This clonotype appeared a few times. Its target is not known. TCRdb analysed the RT-PCR reads with MiXCR anew, one entry per CDR3 protein. The table has 450,000 to 600,000 distinct CDR3 sequences, about 15% seen once. Sequencing was performed on CD4+ T cells sorted from PBMCs, taken around 25 months after vaccination. V usage is TRBV6-5 and J usage is TRBJ2-7, with D hard to call. The receptor was derived from a man between 50 and 75 years old who received an inactivated influenza vaccine. Here the CDR3 DNA reads TGTGCCAGCAGTTGGATGGGGTCCTACGAGCAGTACTTC. Protein product: CASSWMGSYEQYF.